The 27 T cell receptor beta chains below all came from one sample that was sequenced in a study of T cells after yellow fever vaccination. TCRdb called the 5' RACE reads again in MiXCR, with one record for every CDR3 protein. The sample carries 100,000 to 150,000 distinct CDR3 sequences, around 7.7% recorded once. The sample in question was CD4+ T cells sorted from PBMCs, obtained approximately 11 days after the first yellow fever vaccination. The receptors come from a man between 18 and 35 years old who received the YFV17D yellow fever vaccine.

This chain connects TRBV18 to TRBJ2-7; D perhaps matches TRBD1 (5 bases). The CDR3 extends over 15 amino acids. The V end was cut by 0 bases, the J end by 0 bases, with 9 bases between. Looked up from germline, CDR1 is KGHSH and CDR2 is LQKENI. Written as DNA, the CDR3 is TGTGCCAGCTCACCACCGGGAAGGGGCTCCTACGAGCAGTACTTC. Encoded protein: CASSPPGRGSYEQYF.

This clonotype was detected only a few times. The V call is TRBV7-2, the J call TRBJ2-7, with TRBD2 identical over 14 bases. Per germline, CDR1 SGHTA and CDR2 FQGNSA. The ends lost 6 bases at V and 6 bases at J; junction bases unmatched: 7. The CDR3 totals 15 residues. CDR3 in DNA: TGTGCCAGCAGAGGTTACGGACTAGCGGGGGGCGAGCAGTACTTC. It translates to CASRGYGLAGGEQYF.

This clonotype was counted at least ten times. The chain combines TRBV12-3 or TRBV12-4 with TRBJ2-2, with 9 nucleotides matching TRBD1. Trimming cost V 8 bases and J 4 bases; bases outside gene matches: 8. The length of the CDR3 is 15 residues. DNA of the CDR3: TGTGCCAGCGGAAAAGGGGGACAGGGCACCGGGGAGCTGTTTTTT. Its protein is CASGKGGQGTGELFF.

At least ten counts were recorded for this clonotype. This chain connects TRBV4-1 to TRBJ1-5; D uncertain. Germline CDR1 and CDR2: MGHRA and YSYEKL. The germline V and J ends were trimmed by 4 bases and 6 bases, with 13 bases remaining between them. This CDR3 region has 14 residues. CDR3 sequence reads: CASSRTPGVQPQHF. The CDR3 DNA reads as TGCGCCAGCAGCCGGACCCCTGGGGTTCAGCCCCAGCATTTT.

This clonotype has at least ten counts. The J gene is TRBJ2-1, the V gene TRBV5-1; 12 bases agree with TRBD2. The CDR3 contains 15 residues. Losses at the gene ends were 4 bases for V and 6 bases for J; bases not matched to a gene: 5. In germline, CDR1 is SGHRS, CDR2 YFSETQ. CDR3 DNA: TGCGCCAGCAGCCGGACTAGCGGGGAGATCAATGAGCAGTTCTTC. Translation: CASSRTSGEINEQFF. The complete variable domain, with remaining parts taken from reference TRBV5-1 and TRBJ2-1, reads KAGVTQTPRYLIKTRGQQVTLSCSPISGHRSVSWYQQTPGQGLQFLFEYFSETQRNKGNFPGRFSGRQFSNSRSEMNVSTLELGDSALYLCASSRTSGEINEQFFGPGTRLTVL.

This clonotype has at least ten counts. J is TRBJ1-2 and V is TRBV12-3 or TRBV12-4; 8 positions agree with TRBD1. This CDR3 spans 16 amino acids. Losses at the gene ends were 2 bases for V and 8 bases for J; bases not matched to a gene: 13. CDR3 in amino acids: CASSLTWTGKSGGYTF. CDR3 DNA: TGTGCCAGCAGTTTAACGTGGACAGGGAAATCGGGCGGCTACACCTTC.

This clonotype was counted at least ten times. The J gene is TRBJ1-2, the V gene TRBV4-1; D is uncertain. CDR3 length equals 15 residues. Trimming shortened V by 0 bases and J by 4 bases, and 12 bases separated the two germline ends. Germline V CDR1 and CDR2: MGHRA, YSYEKL. The CDR3 reads CASSQEGRARYGYTF. The DNA of the CDR3 is TGCGCCAGCAGCCAAGAAGGCCGCGCGCGCTATGGCTACACCTTC.

This clonotype was picked up many times. The chain carries TRBV12-3 or TRBV12-4 and TRBJ1-4; unclear D gene. This CDR3 is 13 amino acids long. Trimming took off 5 bases at V and 6 bases at J, with 10 bases between the two ends. In DNA form, the CDR3 reads TGTGCCAGCAGTCTGGACCGCGATGAAAAACTGTTTTTT. This encodes CASSLDRDEKLFF.

This clonotype appeared many times. The CDR3 region has the DNA TGTGCCAGCAGCCAAGTTCCGGGACAGCCCTATGGCTACACCTTC. This sequence encodes CASSQVPGQPYGYTF. The chain links TRBV3-1 to TRBJ1-2; TRBD1 matches at 7 bases. CDR1 is LGHDT, CDR2 YNNKEL, per germline (reference sequence). The CDR3 is 15 amino acids. After removal of 1 base from V and 4 bases from J, the junction contained 6 bases not matched to a gene.

The chain couples TRBV4-3 to TRBJ2-3; D unresolved. The CDR3 is 16 amino acids. CDR1 and CDR2 from the germline V gene are LGHNA and YSLEER. Trimming took 0 bases from V and 4 from J, leaving 14 bases between them. The CDR3 region has the DNA TGCGCCAGCAGCCAAGAGTTCAGGTCTTTCCCAGATACGCAGTATTTT. Residues: CASSQEFRSFPDTQYF.

This clonotype was seen ten or more times. V is TRBV5-1 and J is TRBJ2-7, with 7 positions matching TRBD2. Germline V gene lookup returns CDR1 SGHRS and CDR2 YFSETQ. J lost 1 base, V lost 0 bases, and 1 base had no gene match. The CDR3 has 14 amino acids. The CDR3 loop is CASSLVGGSYEQYV. The DNA for the CDR3 is TGCGCCAGCAGCTTGGTCGGGGGGTCCTACGAGCAGTACGTC.

This clonotype has at least ten counts. J is TRBJ1-2 and V is TRBV20-1; 10 bases fit TRBD1. The germline V gene encodes CDR1 DFQATT and CDR2 SNEGSKA (reference sequence). Trimming took 3 bases from V and 3 from J; bases not matched to a gene: 10. This CDR3 is built from 16 residues. In nucleotides, the CDR3 is TGCAGTGCTAGTGGACGAAGACAGGGGGCGGACTATGGCTACACCTTC. It codes for CSASGRRQGADYGYTF.

The table lists this clonotype with many counts. The rearrangement uses TRBV7-2 and TRBJ2-3; 7 bases are a match to TRBD2. The CDR3 is 14 residues long. J lost 7 bases, V lost 4 bases, and 8 bases had no gene match. In germline, CDR1 is SGHTA, CDR2 FQGNSA. The CDR3 spells CASSSVRGGYTQYF. As DNA, the CDR3 is TGTGCCAGCAGCTCCGTAAGGGGAGGGTATACGCAGTATTTT.

As concerns this clonotype: A much larger clone sits a single nucleotide away, making a read error possible. This CDR3 fails to terminate in the conserved phenylalanine or tryptophan, so it likely reflects a read error. V is TRBV20-1 and J is TRBJ2-1, with D tentatively TRBD1 (6 bases). V gave up 7 bases and J gave up 2 bases, with 12 bases separating them. CDR1 is DFQATT and CDR2 is SNEGSKA in the germline V gene (reference sequence). The CDR3 contains 13 residues. This CDR3 is CSVGTNPYNEQFL. The CDR3 DNA follows: TGCAGTGTCGGGACAAATCCCTACAATGAGCAGTTCCTC.

In this sample, this clonotype turned up many times. The chain joins TRBV20-1 to TRBJ1-5; 7 nucleotides agree with TRBD1. Germline values: CDR1 DFQATT, CDR2 SNEGSKA (reference sequence). The CDR3 consists of 14 residues. J gave up 0 bases and V 6 bases, and 5 bases lay outside the gene matches. This CDR3 reads CSAQAGGSNQPQHF. The CDR3 DNA reads TGCAGTGCCCAAGCAGGGGGTAGCAATCAGCCCCAGCATTTT.

Turning to this clonotype: A much larger clone lies a single base off, so this may be a read error. V is TRBV12-3 or TRBV12-4 and J is TRBJ1-4; D unclear. With 2 bases removed from V and 7 bases from J, the gap between germline ends came to 8 bases. This CDR3 comprises 13 residues. The DNA for the CDR3 is TGTGCCAGCAGTTTAAATGACGGTGAAAAACTGTTTTTT. Its protein is CASSLNDGEKLFF.

This clonotype was counted many times. The V and J genes are TRBV28 and TRBJ2-3; D not certain. The CDR3 contains 12 residues. CDR1 and CDR2 (germline): MDHEN, SYDVKM. The V gene lost 2 bases and the J gene lost 6 bases, with 6 bases spanning the gap. The CDR3, as DNA: TGTGCCAGCAGTTTAACTCAGGATACGCAGTATTTT. Translated: CASSLTQDTQYF.

This clonotype was picked up many times. The chain employs TRBV5-1 and TRBJ1-2, with 8 bases aligning to TRBD1. Trimming took 4 bases from V and 7 from J; bases not matched to a gene: 12. Germline assignment: CDR1 SGHRS and CDR2 YFSETQ. CDR3 length: 15 amino acids. The chain's CDR3 is CASSHNGQGAGGYTF. CDR3 in DNA: TGCGCCAGCAGCCACAACGGACAGGGAGCAGGTGGCTACACCTTC.

The chain is built from TRBV11-2 and TRBJ2-6; TRBD2 agrees at 16 bases. The J segment lost 3 bases and the V segment lost 3 bases, leaving 8 bases of the junction unmatched. The germline V gene encodes CDR1 SGHAT and CDR2 FQNNGV. The CDR3 covers 20 residues. The DNA of the CDR3 is TGTGCCAGCAGCTTCTCCCTGGGACTAGCGGGGGGGCGTGGGGCCAACGTCCTGACTTTC. Amino acid sequence: CASSFSLGLAGGRGANVLTF.

The sample holds many counts of this clonotype. The chain has TRBV20-1 and TRBJ2-3, with 16 positions matching TRBD2. Per the germline V gene, CDR1 is DFQATT and CDR2 is SNEGSKA (reference sequence). The length of the CDR3 is 13 residues. The CDR3 DNA follows: TGCAGGGGGACTAGCGGGGGGGCAGATACGCAGTATTTT. Residues: CRGTSGGADTQYF.

This clonotype was seen at least ten times. This chain links TRBV5-8 with TRBJ2-7; a possible D gene is TRBD2 (7 bases). Trimming took off 1 base at V and 4 bases at J, with 12 bases between the two ends. The CDR3 consists of 14 residues. CDR1 and CDR2 (germline): SGHTS, YDEGEE. In nucleotides, the CDR3 is TGTGCCAGCAGCTTGAGGGGGGGCCGATACGAGCAGTACTTC. Its translation is CASSLRGGRYEQYF.

Many counts were recorded for this clonotype. This chain connects TRBV6-5 to TRBJ2-7; D is perhaps TRBD2 (6 bases). In germline, CDR1 is MNHEY, CDR2 SVGAGI. Between the trimmed V and J ends, which lost 0 bases and 6 bases, there was a span of 15 bases. CDR3 size: 15 residues. The CDR3 DNA reads TGTGCCAGCAGTTACTCGAGCCTCCGGAGGGGCGAGCAGTACGTC. Translation: CASSYSSLRRGEQYV.

This clonotype was counted only a few times. The chain employs TRBV6-6 and TRBJ1-2; maybe TRBD1 (6 bases). The CDR3 covers 11 residues. The V end lost 7 bases, the J end lost 8 bases, and 11 bases lay between the germline ends. In germline, CDR1 is MNHNY, CDR2 SVGAGI (reference sequence). CDR3 in DNA: TGTGCCAGCACCTCCCAGGGGGGCTACACCTTC. This translates into CASTSQGGYTF.

This clonotype has at least ten counts. This chain joins TRBV7-6 and TRBJ2-2; unclear D gene. This CDR3 has 12 amino acids. CDR1 is SGHVS, CDR2 FNYEAQ, per germline. V was trimmed by 2 bases and J by 4 bases, leaving 2 bases between them. In DNA, the CDR3 is TGTGCCAGCAGCTTATTCACCGGGGAGCTGTTTTTT. Encoded protein: CASSLFTGELFF.

In its sample, this clonotype was seen many times. The genes are TRBV12-3 or TRBV12-4 and TRBJ2-2, with 7 nucleotides matching TRBD1. The CDR3 contains 16 residues. J gave up 4 bases and V 5 bases, and 10 bases lay outside the gene matches. The CDR3 DNA sequence: TGTGCCAGCAGTGGCCGGCGACAGGGCGTCACCGGGGAGCTGTTTTTT. It translates to CASSGRRQGVTGELFF.

This clonotype came up many times. The chain employs TRBV12-3 or TRBV12-4 and TRBJ2-5; 14 nucleotides align to TRBD2. Trimming at V came to 5 bases and at J to 7 bases, leaving 6 bases not matched to a gene. The CDR3 loop spans 15 amino acids. CDR3 in amino acids: CASSQGLAGAGTQYF. Here the CDR3 DNA reads TGTGCCAGCAGTCAGGGACTAGCGGGGGCGGGGACCCAGTACTTC.

This clonotype was seen ten or more times. V gene TRBV6-2 or TRBV6-3 combines with J gene TRBJ2-5; D might be TRBD1 or TRBD2, each matching 6 bases. V dropped 5 bases and J dropped 5 bases, with 15 bases sitting between them. The CDR3 consists of 14 residues. The germline CDR1 and CDR2 sequences are MNHEY and SVGEGT. The CDR3 coding sequence is TGTGCCAGCAGTACGGAGGGGGGTATGGAGACCCAGTACTTC. Amino acids: CASSTEGGMETQYF.